The rows below give T cell receptor beta chains drawn from one sample of a study of T cell responses to AZD1222 COVID-19 vaccine. Clones were read by immunoSEQ multiplex PCR, and TCRdb kept only the in-frame ones, dropping some. The repertoire holds just under 150,000 clones, with about 82% as singletons. Sequenced here: peripheral blood, sampled 28 days after the second AZD1222 dose. The source of these receptors is an adult who received the AZD1222 COVID-19 vaccine. CDR3s include the opening cysteine and the closing phenylalanine or tryptophan. The order of the fields is V gene, J gene, CDR3 protein.

v_gene: TRBV6-4; j_gene: TRBJ2-2; CDR3aa: CASSDGGGDTGELFF
v_gene: TRBV27; j_gene: TRBJ1-6; CDR3aa: CASSKQGYSPLHF
v_gene: TRBV2; j_gene: TRBJ1-2; CDR3aa: CASSYTGQGGYGYTF
v_gene: TRBV3-1/TRBV3-2; j_gene: TRBJ1-2; CDR3aa: CASSQGGVGYTF
v_gene: TRBV7-8; j_gene: TRBJ1-2; CDR3aa: CASSPRTGQDYGYTF
v_gene: TRBV30; j_gene: TRBJ1-3; CDR3aa: CAWSVDSGNTIYF
v_gene: TRBV27; j_gene: TRBJ2-7; CDR3aa: CASKPRTSGAYEQYF
v_gene: TRBV30; j_gene: TRBJ1-1; CDR3aa: CAFRRGGTEAFF
v_gene: TRBV10-3; j_gene: TRBJ2-7; CDR3aa: CAISPGTSGSFNEQYF
v_gene: TRBV21-1; j_gene: TRBJ2-5; CDR3aa: CASQGRFLGLAGGWETQYF
v_gene: TRBV29-1; j_gene: TRBJ2-7; CDR3aa: CSVEAGELAAHSYEQYF
v_gene: TRBV7-2; j_gene: TRBJ1-6; CDR3aa: CASSARPTGGSYNSPLHF
v_gene: TRBV2; j_gene: TRBJ2-2; CDR3aa: CAWGTSVWAGELFF
v_gene: TRBV19; j_gene: TRBJ1-2; CDR3aa: CASSPQSGEGSGYTF
v_gene: TRBV18; j_gene: TRBJ1-1; CDR3aa: CASSPPPNTEAFF
v_gene: TRBV20-1; j_gene: TRBJ2-4; CDR3aa: CSATTPRIQYF
v_gene: TRBV7-9; j_gene: TRBJ2-1; CDR3aa: CASSLGQTYNEQFF
v_gene: TRBV4-2; j_gene: TRBJ2-7; CDR3aa: CASSQGKASGSHEQYF
v_gene: TRBV5-1; j_gene: TRBJ2-3; CDR3aa: CASSFGQGGTDTQYF
v_gene: TRBV28; j_gene: TRBJ1-2; CDR3aa: CASSSERANYGYTF
v_gene: TRBV10-3; j_gene: TRBJ2-1; CDR3aa: CAMGGSVNEQFF
v_gene: TRBV18; j_gene: TRBJ1-5; CDR3aa: CASSLERTGTAQPQHF
v_gene: TRBV19; j_gene: TRBJ1-2; CDR3aa: CASSIAQPYGYTF
v_gene: TRBV2; j_gene: TRBJ2-4; CDR3aa: CASRGIGGNIQYF
v_gene: TRBV9; j_gene: TRBJ2-7; CDR3aa: CASSVGLAGIGYEQYF
v_gene: TRBV7-6; j_gene: TRBJ2-5; CDR3aa: CASSPLPGTGWRETQYF